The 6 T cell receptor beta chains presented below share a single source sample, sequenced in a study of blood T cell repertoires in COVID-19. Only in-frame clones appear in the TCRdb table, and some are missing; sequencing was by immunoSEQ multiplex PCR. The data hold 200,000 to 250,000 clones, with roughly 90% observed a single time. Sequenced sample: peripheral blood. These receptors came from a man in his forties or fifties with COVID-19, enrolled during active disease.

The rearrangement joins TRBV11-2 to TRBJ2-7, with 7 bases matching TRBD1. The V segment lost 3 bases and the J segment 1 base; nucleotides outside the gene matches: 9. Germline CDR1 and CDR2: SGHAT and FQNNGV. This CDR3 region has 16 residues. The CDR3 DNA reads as TGTGCCAGCAGCTTGTATCGACAGGGTCGATCCTACGAGCAGTACTTC. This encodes CASSLYRQGRSYEQYF.

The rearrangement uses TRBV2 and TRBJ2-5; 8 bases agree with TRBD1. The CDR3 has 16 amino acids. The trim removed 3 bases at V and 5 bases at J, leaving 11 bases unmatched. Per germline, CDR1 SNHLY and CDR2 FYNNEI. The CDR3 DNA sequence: TGTGCCAGCAGTGACTGGGTGGCACAGGGGGACGAGACCCAGTACTTC. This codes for CASSDWVAQGDETQYF. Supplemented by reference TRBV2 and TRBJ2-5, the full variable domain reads EPEVTQTPSHQVTQMGQEVILRCVPISNHLYFYWYRQILGQKVEFLVSFYNNEISEKSEIFDDQFSVERPDGSNFTLKIRSTKLEDSAMYFCASSDWVAQGDETQYFGPGTRLLVL.

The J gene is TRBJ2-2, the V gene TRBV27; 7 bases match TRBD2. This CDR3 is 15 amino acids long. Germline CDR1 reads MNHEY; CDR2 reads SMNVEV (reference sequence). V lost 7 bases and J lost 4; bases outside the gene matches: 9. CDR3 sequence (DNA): TGTGCCAGCACCGGGCTCTGGGAGGGCACCGGGGAGCTGTTTTTT. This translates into CASTGLWEGTGELFF.

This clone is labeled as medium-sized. The CDR3 protein is CASSLGTGLYQPQHF. CDR3 sequence (DNA): TGTGCCAGCAGCCTGGGGACAGGGTTGTATCAGCCCCAGCATTTT. The chain is built from TRBV6-8 and TRBJ1-5; 9 bases fit TRBD1. The CDR3 runs to 15 residues. CDR1 MNHGY and CDR2 SAAAGT come from the germline V gene. After removal of 6 bases from V and 5 bases from J, the junction contained 8 bases not matched to a gene.

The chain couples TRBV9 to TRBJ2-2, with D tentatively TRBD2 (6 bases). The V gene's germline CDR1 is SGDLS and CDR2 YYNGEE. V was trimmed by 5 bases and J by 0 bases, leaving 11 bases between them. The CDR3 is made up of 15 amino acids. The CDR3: CASRLGGPNTGELFF. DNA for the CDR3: TGTGCCAGCAGACTCGGGGGACCGAACACCGGGGAGCTGTTTTTT. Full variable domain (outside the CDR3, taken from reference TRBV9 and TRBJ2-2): DSGVTQTPKHLITATGQRVTLRCSPRSGDLSVYWYQQSLDQGLQFLIQYYNGEERAKGNILERFSAQQFPDLHSELNLSSLELGDSALYFCASRLGGPNTGELFFGEGSRLTVL.

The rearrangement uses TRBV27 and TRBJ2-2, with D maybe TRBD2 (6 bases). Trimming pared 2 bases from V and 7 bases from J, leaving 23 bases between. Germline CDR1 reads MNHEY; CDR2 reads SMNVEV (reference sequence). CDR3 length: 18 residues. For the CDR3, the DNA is TGTGCCAGCAGTTTAACACCCGACTACCCCTGGGGGGACGGGGAGCTGTTTTTT. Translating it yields CASSLTPDYPWGDGELFF.